Presented here are 21 T cell receptor beta chains from one specimen sequenced in a study of blood T cells in healthy people across ages. The second PCR ran roughly 6 to 12 cycles with a sample-barcoded 5' primer and J-beta primers. TCRdb recomputed calls from the 5' RACE reads with MiXCR, one row per CDR3 protein. Here the sample spans about 1,500,000 distinct CDR3 sequences, 28% being singletons. Sequenced material: blood. These receptors all stem from a woman in her 30s in good health.

This clonotype has a handful of counts. This chain joins TRBV12-5 and TRBJ2-7, with 9 bases that match TRBD1. Unmatched junction bases numbered 11, after V lost 4 bases and J lost 4 bases. The CDR3 is made up of 16 amino acids. The germline V gene encodes CDR1 LGHNT and CDR2 FRNRAP. DNA for the CDR3: TGTGCTAGTGGTTCCGACAGGGGGAAAAGTTGGTACGAGCAGTACTTC. This codes for CASGSDRGKSWYEQYF.

At least ten counts were recorded for this clonotype. The rearrangement links TRBV5-1 to TRBJ2-7; the match to TRBD1 covers 9 bases. V lost 4 bases, J lost 2 bases, and 22 bases stayed unmatched. Germline V CDR1 and CDR2: SGHRS, YFSETQ. This CDR3 region has 20 residues. CDR3: CASSVERGTGKGILAYEQYF. CDR3 coding DNA: TGCGCCAGCAGCGTAGAGAGAGGGACAGGGAAAGGGATTCTCGCCTACGAGCAGTACTTC.

CDR3 nucleotides: TGTGCCAGCAGCGCCATGCAGGGCACTAACTATGGCTACACCTTC. Its protein is CASSAMQGTNYGYTF. The genes are TRBV11-2 and TRBJ1-2; a weak D match, TRBD1 (5 bases). This CDR3 region has 15 residues. Germline lookup yields CDR1 SGHAT and CDR2 FQNNGV. Trimming took off 5 bases at V and 0 bases at J, with 13 bases between the two ends. Full variable domain (outside the CDR3, taken from reference TRBV11-2 and TRBJ1-2): EAGVAQSPRYKIIEKRQSVAFWCNPISGHATLYWYQQILGQGPKLLIQFQNNGVVDDSQLPKDRFSAERLKGVDSTLKIQPAKLEDSAVYLCASSAMQGTNYGYTFGSGTRLTVV.

This clonotype has just a few counts. The chain joins TRBV5-1 to TRBJ2-1; D assignment may be TRBD1 or TRBD2 (6 bases each). The length of the CDR3 is 12 residues. V lost 4 bases, J lost 14 bases, and 16 bases lay in between. CDR1 SGHRS and CDR2 YFSETQ come from the germline V gene. CDR3 nucleotide sequence: TGCGCCAGCAGCGAGGGGGGAGTCAGCGAGTTCTTC. This translates into CASSEGGVSEFF.

This clonotype came up many times. CDR3 in amino acids: CASSLGALETQYF. The CDR3, as DNA: TGTGCCAGCAGCTTAGGGGCCCTTGAGACCCAGTACTTC. The chain employs TRBV7-8 and TRBJ2-5; D is ambiguous. Trimming cost V 1 base and J 5 bases, with 8 bases left between them. This CDR3 comprises 13 residues. CDR1 is SGHVS, CDR2 FQNEAQ, per germline.

Notes on this clonotype: A much larger clone differs from this one at a single base, so this may be a read error. The chain employs TRBV15 and TRBJ1-2; D is possibly TRBD1 (5 bases). Trimming pared 5 bases from V and 10 bases from J, leaving 20 bases between. Germline V lookup: CDR1 LNHNV, CDR2 YYDKDF (reference sequence). This CDR3 is built from 14 residues. The CDR3, as DNA: TGTGCCACCAGCGGGGGACTCTCGCTGCAGGACTACACCTTC. Residues: CATSGGLSLQDYTF.

The chain uses TRBV20-1 and TRBJ2-5; 11 nucleotides align to TRBD2. The CDR3 loop spans 14 amino acids. Germline CDR1 reads DFQATT; CDR2 reads SNEGSKA (reference sequence). The junction had 8 bases not matched to a gene; V was cut back by 5 bases and J by 6 bases. CDR3 protein: CSASPTSGGKTQYF. Here the CDR3 DNA reads TGCAGTGCTTCCCCCACTAGCGGGGGTAAGACCCAGTACTTC.

The V and J genes are TRBV12-5 and TRBJ2-1; 7 bases match TRBD1. Germline-derived CDR1 and CDR2 are LGHNT and FRNRAP. With V trimmed by 0 bases and J by 3 bases, 5 bases remained unmatched. The CDR3 has 16 residues. CDR3 in amino acids: CASGLVSDRDYNEQFF. CDR3 nucleotide sequence: TGTGCTAGTGGTTTGGTCTCAGACAGGGACTACAATGAGCAGTTCTTC. Based on the CDR3 plus reference TRBV12-5 and TRBJ2-1, the full variable domain is DARVTQTPRHKVTEMGQEVTMRCQPILGHNTVFWYRQTMMQGLELLAYFRNRAPLDDSGMPKDRFSAEMPDATLATLKIQPSEPRDSAVYFCASGLVSDRDYNEQFFGPGTRLTVL.

The chain links TRBV20-1 to TRBJ1-5, with 12 bases identical to TRBD1. This CDR3 region has 15 residues. Germline CDR1 DFQATT, CDR2 SNEGSKA (reference sequence). J lost 3 bases, V lost 5 bases, and 5 bases had no gene match. CDR3 nucleotide sequence: TGCAGTGCTTCATGGGACAGGGGGCCCAATCAGCCCCAGCATTTT. It translates to CSASWDRGPNQPQHF.

This clonotype was recorded a few times. The V gene is TRBV12-3 or TRBV12-4, the J gene TRBJ2-3, with D tentatively TRBD2 (5 bases). The CDR3 sequence is 15 residues long. V lost 6 bases, J lost 1 base, and 14 bases lay in between. CDR3 protein: CASRYAGGRTDTQYF. The DNA of the CDR3 is TGTGCCAGCAGGTACGCCGGAGGCCGCACAGATACGCAGTATTTT.

This clonotype was seen a handful of times. The chain has TRBV11-3 and TRBJ2-7, with 9 bases matching TRBD1. This CDR3 has 16 residues. Germline CDR1 and CDR2: SGHNT and YENEEA. Germline trimming cut 2 bases from V and 3 bases from J; bases unmatched to any gene: 8. The DNA for the CDR3 is TGTGCCAGCAGCTTAAACTCGGGACAGGGATTCTACGAGCAGTACTTC. This gives the protein CASSLNSGQGFYEQYF.

This clonotype was detected only a few times. In DNA form, the CDR3 reads TGTGCCAGCAGTCCATCTGGGACAGGAGGCAATCAGCCCCAGCATTTT. Amino acids: CASSPSGTGGNQPQHF. The rearrangement joins TRBV6-2 or TRBV6-3 to TRBJ1-5; 8 nucleotides match TRBD1. Germline lookup yields CDR1 MNHEY and CDR2 SVGEGT. V shed 5 bases, J shed 2 bases, and the junction held 8 bases outside the gene matches. The CDR3 covers 16 residues.

The V gene is TRBV20-1, the J gene TRBJ2-7; 7 bases line up with TRBD2. Germline CDR1 DFQATT, CDR2 SNEGSKA (reference sequence). Trimming removed 4 bases from V and 4 bases from J; junction bases left unmatched: 10. This CDR3 is 14 amino acids long. Written as DNA, the CDR3 is TGCAGTGCTAAGGGAGGAGGGGAGGGTTACGAGCAGTACTTC. This translates into CSAKGGGEGYEQYF.

This clonotype has ten or more counts. This chain connects TRBV7-9 to TRBJ2-1; D is ambiguous. CDR1 is SEHNR, CDR2 FQNEAQ, per germline (reference sequence). V lost 1 base to trimming and J lost 7 bases, with 8 bases between them. CDR3 length equals 13 residues. In DNA, the CDR3 is TGTGCCAGCAGCTTAGAGGTCGGTAATGAGCAGTTCTTC. It is translated as CASSLEVGNEQFF.

This clonotype was seen ten or more times. CDR3 nucleotides: TGTGCCATCAGTGGTTCAGGAAGGGATGGCTACACCTTC. Amino acids: CAISGSGRDGYTF. The chain has TRBV10-3 and TRBJ1-2; the D is unclear. Per germline, CDR1 ENHRY and CDR2 SYGVKD. This CDR3 has 13 residues. Trimming left V 4 bases short and J 6 bases short, with 12 bases between.

V and J are TRBV12-3 or TRBV12-4 and TRBJ2-1; D gene uncertain. Trimming removed 2 bases from V and 9 bases from J, with 11 bases in between. This CDR3 is 13 amino acids long. The CDR3 here is CASSLNTLGEQFF. The DNA for the CDR3 is TGTGCCAGCAGTTTAAACACTTTGGGTGAGCAGTTCTTC.

There are a few counts of this clonotype. The chain joins TRBV7-2 to TRBJ2-2, with 9 positions matching TRBD2. Germline lookup yields CDR1 SGHTA and CDR2 FQGNSA. The J segment lost 2 bases and the V segment lost 3 bases, leaving 4 bases of the junction unmatched. The CDR3 runs to 16 residues. CDR3 sequence (DNA): TGTGCCAGCAGCTTTAGACTAGCGGTTAACACCGGGGAGCTGTTTTTT. Its protein product is CASSFRLAVNTGELFF.

This sequence joins TRBV10-1 and TRBJ1-6, with TRBD1 as a possible D gene (5 bases). The V gene lost 4 bases and the J gene lost 8 bases, with 9 bases spanning the gap. Germline V gene sequence: CDR1 WNHNN, CDR2 SYGVQD (reference sequence). CDR3 length: 13 amino acids. The CDR3 coding sequence is TGCGCCAGCAGTGGGGGGTCGGATTCACCCCTCCACTTT. This translates into CASSGGSDSPLHF.

This clonotype was detected a few times. This may be a read error, as it is one base from a much larger clone. The chain joins TRBV4-1 to TRBJ2-7, with D perhaps assigned TRBD1 or TRBD2 (5 bases each). CDR3 length: 13 amino acids. Germline values: CDR1 MGHRA, CDR2 YSYEKL. Trimming left V 1 base short and J 5 bases short, with 9 bases between. The chain's CDR3 is CASSQVGGHEQYF. The CDR3 DNA is TGCGCCAGCAGCCAAGTTGGGGGTCACGAGCAGTACTTC.

CDR3 region: CSAGMTSAETQYF. The CDR3 region has the DNA TGCAGTGCGGGGATGACTAGCGCGGAGACCCAGTACTTC. The rearrangement uses TRBV20-1 and TRBJ2-5, with 8 bases matching TRBD2. The CDR3 length is 13 residues. CDR1 and CDR2 (germline): DFQATT, SNEGSKA (reference sequence). With V trimmed by 6 bases and J by 5 bases, 8 bases remained unmatched.

As to this clonotype: A much more abundant neighbour one base away suggests this may be a read error. V usage is TRBV4-2 and J usage is TRBJ2-4, with a possible D match to TRBD2 (6 bases). The J call could be wrong; TRBJ2-7 is a better fit for the DNA end. This CDR3 region has 16 residues. Germline-derived CDR1 and CDR2 are LGHNA and YNFKEQ. CDR3 protein: CASSQGTGTVAYEQYF. CDR3 coding DNA: TGTGCCAGCAGCCAAGGGACCGGGACTGTAGCCTACGAGCAGTACTTC.